A selection of T cell receptor beta chains follows, all from one sample in a study of T cells after yellow fever vaccination. Each CDR3 protein gets one entry after TCRdb re-called the 5' RACE reads with MiXCR. Among about 210,000 distinct CDR3 sequences listed, 5.5% to 8.5% were seen once. The sample in question was CD4+ T cells sorted from PBMCs, obtained on the day of the yellow fever booster vaccination. The receptors originated from a man aged 30 to 45 who received the YFV17D yellow fever vaccine. The CDR3 runs from the conserved cysteine through the conserved F or W. A D gene is named only where the DNA matches it firmly. Only part of the rows carry a size: once, few, many, or a class if the clone is expanded.

j_call: TRBJ2-1
v_call: TRBV6-5
d_call: .
clone_size: .
cdr3_nt: TGTGCCAGCAGTTATTCGTTCTATTTGGCGGGGGGACCAGGGGGGCAGTTCTTC
cdr3_aa: CASSYSFYLAGGPGGQFF

j_call: TRBJ2-7
v_call: TRBV4-1
d_call: TRBD1
clone_size: .
cdr3_nt: TGCGCCAGCAGCCAATCCCCGGGACAGGACATGTACGAGCAGTACTTC
cdr3_aa: CASSQSPGQDMYEQYF

j_call: TRBJ1-2
v_call: TRBV5-1
d_call: .
clone_size: many
cdr3_nt: TGCGCCAGCAGCTTGGAGCGTATCCAGGGCTACACCTTC
cdr3_aa: CASSLERIQGYTF

j_call: TRBJ2-5
v_call: TRBV5-1
d_call: TRBD1
clone_size: many
cdr3_nt: TGCGCCAGCAGCTCGGACAGGGGGACAGAGACCCAGTACTTC
cdr3_aa: CASSSDRGTETQYF

j_call: TRBJ2-7
v_call: TRBV7-6
d_call: .
clone_size: .
cdr3_nt: TGTGCCAGCAGCTTAGATCAGGGTGGGAGCGGCGAGCAGTACTTC
cdr3_aa: CASSLDQGGSGEQYF

j_call: TRBJ2-3
v_call: TRBV5-4
d_call: TRBD1
clone_size: few
cdr3_nt: TGTGCCAGCAGCCTGACCGGGACAGAAGATACGCAGTATTTT
cdr3_aa: CASSLTGTEDTQYF

j_call: TRBJ1-1
v_call: TRBV5-1
d_call: .
clone_size: few
cdr3_nt: TGCGCCAGCAGCATCACAGGGCGCACTGAAGCTTTCTTT
cdr3_aa: CASSITGRTEAFF

j_call: TRBJ2-1
v_call: TRBV7-2
d_call: .
clone_size: many
cdr3_nt: TGTGCCAGCAGCCCCAGGGGTATATACAATGAGCAGTTCTTC
cdr3_aa: CASSPRGIYNEQFF

j_call: TRBJ2-1
v_call: TRBV29-1
d_call: .
clone_size: few
cdr3_nt: TGCAGCGTTGAAGACCCTATTCGGGGCTACAATGAGCAGTTCTTC
cdr3_aa: CSVEDPIRGYNEQFF

j_call: TRBJ2-3
v_call: TRBV19
d_call: .
clone_size: many
cdr3_nt: TGTGCCAGTAGTATAGATCTTACTGGGACAACGCCGTATTTT
cdr3_aa: CASSIDLTGTTPYF

j_call: TRBJ2-1
v_call: TRBV20-1
d_call: .
clone_size: few
cdr3_nt: TGCAGTGCTAGAATCGCCCCGGATCCCTCCTACAATGAGCAGTTCTTC
cdr3_aa: CSARIAPDPSYNEQFF

j_call: TRBJ2-7
v_call: TRBV5-1
d_call: .
clone_size: many
cdr3_nt: TGCGCCAGCAGCTTGGGGACTAAATACGAGCAGTACTTC
cdr3_aa: CASSLGTKYEQYF